This TCR beta chain was identified during a study of shared T cell receptors in the human thymus. Assay: immunoSEQ multiplex PCR; the TCRdb copy retains only in-frame clones and omits some. This sample yields approximately 490,000 clones, of which 75% to 80% are seen a single time; less than 0.015% belongs to the top ten. Germline-derived CDR1 and CDR2 are MDHEN and SYDVKM. J lost 2 bases, V lost 6 bases, and 10 bases had no gene match. This CDR3 is 16 amino acids long. This sample also belongs to another study, concerning human thymus T cells. According to that study: It was healthy Finnish infants having corrective surgery for congenital heart defects who were the donors. Resections from corrective heart surgery supplied the thymus tissue. Thymic and blood repertoires seemed to favor certain V and J genes. Unrelated individuals had highly overlapping thymic repertoires, as reported in related research.

The sequencing sample was made of thymocytes. The chain uses TRBV28 and TRBJ2-3, with 8 positions matching TRBD1. The TCR comes from a boy under two years old with a congenital heart defect. The CDR3 coding sequence is TGTGCCAGCAGAAGACCAGGGGGCCAGGACACAGATACGCAGTATTTT. Amino acid sequence: CASRRPGGQDTDTQYF.